The 10 T cell receptor beta chains below all came from one sample that was sequenced in a study of siplizumab effects on memory and regulatory T cells. Clones were sequenced by immunoSEQ multiplex PCR, and TCRdb holds only the in-frame ones, with some missing. The top ten clones hold about 0.32% of a sample with about 110,000 clones, about 92% of them seen once. Sequencing was performed on CD4+ T cells sorted from blood. The receptors here all came from a human donor in good health.

This clone was recorded a few times. V usage is TRBV11-3 and J usage is TRBJ2-1; 7 bases map to TRBD2. This CDR3 is built from 16 residues. V lost 6 bases, J lost 8 bases, and 16 bases stayed unmatched. Germline CDR1 SGHNT, CDR2 YENEEA. The CDR3 region is CASSFTPRGSIHEQFF. The CDR3 DNA reads TGTGCCAGCAGTTTTACCCCTCGCGGGAGTATCCATGAGCAGTTCTTC.

This clone was seen more than once but under ten times. This chain's CDR3 is CASSLDPGGYTF. DNA for the CDR3: TGTGCCAGCAGCTTAGATCCAGGTGGCTACACCTTC. This rearrangement joins TRBV11-3 to TRBJ1-2; D gene ambiguous. The V gene lost 0 bases and the J gene lost 7 bases, with 6 bases spanning the gap. The CDR3 loop spans 12 amino acids. Looked up from germline, CDR1 is SGHNT and CDR2 is YENEEA.

The sample holds a few counts of this clone. The rearrangement uses TRBV2 and TRBJ2-2; 10 bases align to TRBD2. Germline V gives CDR1 SNHLY, CDR2 FYNNEI. Trimming cost V 1 base and J 7 bases; bases outside gene matches: 3. The CDR3 has 15 amino acids. The CDR3, as DNA: TGTGCCAGCAGTGAAGTGGCTAGCGGGGGCGGGGAGCTGTTTTTT. Translation: CASSEVASGGGELFF.

A single count supports this clone. The chain is built from TRBV7-2 and TRBJ2-1; 9 nucleotides align to TRBD1. This CDR3 comprises 16 residues. Unmatched junction bases numbered 4, after V lost 0 bases and J lost 4 bases. Germline V gives CDR1 SGHTA, CDR2 FQGNSA. The CDR3 spells CASSLAATGGYNEQFF. In nucleotides, the CDR3 is TGTGCCAGCAGCTTAGCGGCGACAGGGGGGTACAATGAGCAGTTCTTC.

The V call is TRBV4-3, the J call TRBJ1-2, with D possibly being TRBD1 (5 bases). CDR3 length: 15 residues. Germline V CDR1 and CDR2: LGHNA, YSLEER. Trimming cost V 1 base and J 4 bases, with 13 bases left between them. CDR3 coding DNA: TGCGCCAGCAGCCAAGGGGCAGGGCAATCCTATGGCTACACCTTC. As protein: CASSQGAGQSYGYTF.

For the CDR3, the DNA is TGTGCCAGCAGCTTTGGGCAAAGGGGCCACTACGAGCAGTACTTC. Translated, it gives CASSFGQRGHYEQYF. The chain uses TRBV11-2 and TRBJ2-7, with a tentative D call TRBD1 (5 bases). The CDR3 has 15 amino acids. CDR1 is SGHAT, CDR2 FQNNGV, per germline. Trimming stripped 3 bases from V and 3 bases from J, with 15 bases between.

This clone was recorded a few times. V is TRBV4-2 and J is TRBJ1-3, with TRBD1 matching 8 bases. Germline V gene sequence: CDR1 LGHNA, CDR2 YNFKEQ. The CDR3 is 21 residues long. With 0 bases clipped from V and 0 bases from J, the junction kept 16 bases outside the gene matches. The CDR3 protein is CASSQEKVGRGRINSGNTIYF. For the CDR3, the DNA is TGTGCCAGCAGCCAAGAGAAGGTCGGCAGGGGGCGCATAAACTCTGGAAACACCATATATTTT.

The chain joins TRBV7-2 to TRBJ2-3; the D gene is possibly TRBD2 (6 bases). The CDR3 totals 13 residues. From germline, CDR1 is SGHTA and CDR2 FQGNSA. The V and J ends lost 5 bases and 4 bases respectively, with 10 bases between them. This chain's CDR3 is CASSAGQADTQYF. CDR3 DNA: TGTGCCAGCAGCGCGGGGCAAGCAGATACGCAGTATTTT.

The chain combines TRBV5-4 with TRBJ2-5; 9 bases match TRBD2. Looked up from germline, CDR1 is SGHNT and CDR2 is YYREEE (reference sequence). The CDR3 has 14 residues. V was pared by 4 bases and J by 3 bases, with 4 bases of the junction left unmatched. The DNA of the CDR3 is TGTGCCAGCAGCCGGGCGGGGGGGGAAGAGACCCAGTACTTC. Protein product: CASSRAGGEETQYF. Drawing the rest from reference TRBV5-4 and TRBJ2-5, the complete variable domain is ETGVTQSPTHLIKTRGQQVTLRCSSQSGHNTVSWYQQALGQGPQFIFQYYREEENGRGNFPPRFSGLQFPNYSSELNVNALELDDSALYLCASSRAGGEETQYFGPGTRLLVL.

This sequence joins TRBV2 and TRBJ1-5; D perhaps matches TRBD1 (6 bases). Germline CDR1 reads SNHLY; CDR2 reads FYNNEI. V was cut by 6 bases and J by 3 bases, with 9 bases left in between. The CDR3 loop spans 13 amino acids. In DNA, the CDR3 is TGTGCCAGCAGGACAGGCTCCAATCAGCCCCAGCATTTT. This sequence encodes CASRTGSNQPQHF.